Reported below is one TCR beta chain. Its antigen is not identified. This entry comes from a study of T cells in Graves' hyperthyroidism and ophthalmopathy. Study-wide results and limits: Among clonotypes expanded in thyroid above 0.001, most were also found in blood.

Amplification targeted TCR beta CDR3 regions from RNA transcripts. First-round RT-PCR of the TCR CDR3 relied on the HTBI primer set. Each CDR3 protein gets one entry after TCRdb re-called the multiplex PCR reads with MiXCR. Among 550,000 to 700,000 distinct CDR3 sequences listed, roughly 50% were seen once. CDR1 and CDR2 (germline): LNHDA, SQIVND (reference sequence). This CDR3 spans 18 amino acids. Trimming pared 3 bases from V and 0 bases from J, leaving 20 bases between. Uncontrolled infection, other autoimmune disease, pregnancy or lactation excluded patients. Diagnoses were established using clinical symptoms, serum thyroxine and TRAb, thyroid ultrasound and orbital computed tomography.

The receptor was derived from an adult woman with Graves' disease, either hyperthyroidism or ophthalmopathy (not recorded which). The gene calls are TRBV19 and TRBJ1-1, with D tentatively TRBD1 (5 bases). Material for sequencing was peripheral blood or thyroid tissue (not recorded which). CDR3 DNA: TGTGCCAGTAGTATCAGAAGGTTCCCGGGACGACTGAACACTGAAGCTTTCTTT. This sequence encodes CASSIRRFPGRLNTEAFF.